The clone carrying this TCR beta chain was counted only a few times. In the authors' workflow: By means of reference gene primer amplification, nucleated cell counts were estimated. This table comes from immunoSEQ multiplex PCR, and its TCRdb copy is limited to in-frame clones, with some not included. V, J and clone size reflect that table, while D and trimming were determined from the DNA. The sample holds about 97,000 clones, about nine tenths seen once. CDR3 length: 14 amino acids. Germline V lookup: CDR1 KGHSH, CDR2 LQKENI. V shed 1 base and J 2 bases; nucleotides not matched to a gene: 2. This sample stems from a study of blood T cell repertoires in COVID-19. Whole-study context: Whether acute or convalescent, the COVID-19 samples came from the United States, Italy and Spain.

This sequence originates from a woman in her forties or fifties with COVID-19, enrolled during active disease. Material for sequencing was peripheral blood. This chain uses TRBV18 with TRBJ2-7; 7 positions match TRBD2. In nucleotides, the CDR3 is TGTGCCAGCTCACCACTCGGACTAGCCTACGAGCAGTACTTC. Amino acid sequence: CASSPLGLAYEQYF.